The 18 T cell receptor beta chains below were found in one sample sequenced in a study of beta chain features in type 1 diabetes. The isolated RNA, all of it, was reverse transcribed, so expressed TCRB transcripts were what got sequenced. Profiling relied on immunoSEQ multiplex PCR, and the TCRdb table lists in-frame clones only, not all of them. Of roughly 180,000 clones listed, about 13% are singletons. The sequencing input was central memory CD4+ T cells from blood. These receptors all come from a young woman in good health.

This clone appeared a few times. The V and J genes are TRBV5-6 and TRBJ1-4, with D tentatively TRBD1 (5 bases). The V gene's germline CDR1 is SGHDT and CDR2 YYEEEE. Trimming stripped 5 bases from V and 0 bases from J, with 11 bases between. This CDR3 is built from 15 residues. The CDR3 DNA follows: TGTGCCAGCAGTCGGGACTTTGCAACTAATGAAAAACTGTTTTTT. As protein: CASSRDFATNEKLFF.

The V gene is TRBV5-1, the J gene TRBJ2-5; 9 bases are a match to TRBD2. The length of the CDR3 is 16 residues. The trim removed 0 bases at V and 2 bases at J, leaving 5 bases unmatched. The germline CDR1 and CDR2 sequences are SGHRS and YFSETQ. The CDR3: CASSLGLADSQETQYF. The CDR3 DNA reads as TGCGCCAGCAGCTTGGGACTAGCGGACTCACAAGAGACCCAGTACTTC.

The rearrangement links TRBV11-2 to TRBJ1-2; D is perhaps TRBD1 (5 bases). This CDR3 comprises 14 residues. Germline CDR1 SGHAT, CDR2 FQNNGV. V lost 1 base, J lost 8 bases, and 14 bases lay in between. The CDR3 region has the DNA TGTGCCAGCAGCTTAGCGCGTTCAGGGAAGGGCTACACCTTC. Amino acids: CASSLARSGKGYTF.

This clone was seen only a few times. The V and J genes are TRBV30 and TRBJ1-4; perhaps TRBD1 as D (5 bases). The CDR3 sequence is 16 residues long. Trimming shortened V by 0 bases and J by 7 bases, and 18 bases separated the two germline ends. Germline values: CDR1 GTSNPN, CDR2 SVGIG (reference sequence). The CDR3 DNA reads TGTGCCTGGAGTGTACGAGGGGCAGGGAGGACTGAAAAACTGTTTTTT. It translates to CAWSVRGAGRTEKLFF.

V is TRBV9 and J is TRBJ2-7; TRBD1 is a possible D gene (6 bases). The germline V and J ends were trimmed by 3 bases and 6 bases, with 7 bases remaining between them. Germline values: CDR1 SGDLS, CDR2 YYNGEE. CDR3 length equals 11 residues. CDR3 DNA: TGTGCCAGCAGCGCAGGGGTCGAGCAGTACTTC. Protein product: CASSAGVEQYF.

This chain uses TRBV2 with TRBJ2-7; D may be TRBD1 (6 bases). The V end was cut by 5 bases, the J end by 5 bases, with 7 bases between. Per the germline V gene, CDR1 is SNHLY and CDR2 is FYNNEI. The CDR3 totals 11 residues. The CDR3 bases are TGTGCCAGCAGTTACAGGGACGAGCAGTACTTC. Amino acids: CASSYRDEQYF.

The J gene is TRBJ2-7, the V gene TRBV4-3, with D possibly TRBD1 on 5 matching bases. Between the trimmed V and J ends, which lost 0 bases and 4 bases, there was a span of 19 bases. The CDR3 has 17 amino acids. Germline-derived CDR1 and CDR2 are LGHNA and YSLEER. The CDR3 loop is CASSQDTRARDRYEQYF. The DNA for the CDR3 is TGCGCCAGCAGCCAAGATACCCGGGCCAGGGATCGATACGAGCAGTACTTC.

The chain couples TRBV25-1 to TRBJ1-5, with 7 bases fitting TRBD1. The ends lost 2 bases at V and 7 bases at J; junction bases unmatched: 5. Germline CDR1 reads MGHDK; CDR2 reads SYGVNS. This CDR3 is 14 amino acids long. The CDR3 DNA reads TGTGCCAGCAGTGAAACGACAGGGTTACAGCCCCAGCATTTT. Protein: CASSETTGLQPQHF.

There are a few counts of this clone. The chain is built from TRBV18 and TRBJ1-1; maybe TRBD1 (6 bases). Germline loops: CDR1 KGHSH, CDR2 LQKENI. Trimming took off 2 bases at V and 5 bases at J, with 15 bases between the two ends. The CDR3 loop spans 15 amino acids. The CDR3 DNA is TGTGCCAGCTCACCAGAGGCGCAGGGGCGGACTGAAGCTTTCTTT. This translates into CASSPEAQGRTEAFF.

This clone was seen only a few times. The chain employs TRBV7-2 and TRBJ2-1; tentatively, D is TRBD1 (6 bases). V was trimmed by 1 base and J by 1 base, leaving 8 bases between them. The CDR3 spans 15 residues. CDR1 is SGHTA and CDR2 is FQGNSA in the germline V gene. The CDR3 loop is CASSLVQGSYNEQFF. The CDR3 DNA sequence: TGTGCCAGCAGCTTAGTACAGGGATCCTACAATGAGCAGTTCTTC.

This clone was seen only a few times. The rearrangement links TRBV7-8 to TRBJ1-1; TRBD1 might be the D (5 bases). Germline V gives CDR1 SGHVS, CDR2 FQNEAQ. There are 14 residues in the CDR3. With 6 bases removed from V and 0 bases from J, the gap between germline ends came to 11 bases. The CDR3 bases are TGTGCCAGCAGTCAGGACATCATGAACACTGAAGCTTTCTTT. Translating gives CASSQDIMNTEAFF. The variable domain in full, completed from reference TRBV7-8 and TRBJ1-1, reads GAGVSQSPRYKVAKRGQDVALRCDPISGHVSLFWYQQALGQGPEFLTYFQNEAQLDKSGLPSDRFFAERPEGSVSTLKIQRTQQEDSAVYLCASSQDIMNTEAFFGQGTRLTVV.

This clone has more than one count but fewer than ten. The genes are TRBV6-6 and TRBJ1-1; 7 bases line up with TRBD1. V gave up 4 bases and J gave up 7 bases; unmatched junction bases: 9. Germline-derived CDR1 and CDR2 are MNHNY and SVGAGI (reference sequence). The CDR3 is 14 amino acids. This CDR3 reads CASSSGQDSGEAFF. The DNA of the CDR3 is TGTGCCAGCAGTTCCGGACAGGATTCCGGTGAAGCTTTCTTT.

The genes are TRBV30 and TRBJ1-5, with D uncertain. Germline assignment: CDR1 GTSNPN and CDR2 SVGIG (reference sequence). CDR3 size: 14 residues. V lost 2 bases and J 5 bases, leaving 13 bases between the germline ends. DNA for the CDR3: TGTGCCTGGAGTATTTCCATAGGAGATCAGCCCCAGCATTTT. It is translated as CAWSISIGDQPQHF.

This clone was detected only a few times. The rearrangement uses TRBV6-1 and TRBJ2-1, with 14 bases fitting TRBD2. The CDR3 has 15 amino acids. The germline V gene encodes CDR1 MNHNS and CDR2 SASEGT. Trimming cost V 2 bases and J 9 bases; bases outside gene matches: 3. This CDR3 is CASSEPGLAGVEQFF. As DNA, the CDR3 is TGTGCCAGCAGTGAACCGGGACTAGCGGGAGTTGAGCAGTTCTTC.

This chain links TRBV29-1 with TRBJ2-3; D is unclear. Per the germline V gene, CDR1 is SQVTM and CDR2 is ANQGSEA. This CDR3 is built from 13 residues. V was clipped by 6 bases and J by 3 bases, with 13 bases between them. The CDR3 spells CSVITVVTDTQYF. As DNA, the CDR3 is TGCAGCGTCATCACAGTGGTGACAGATACGCAGTATTTT.

This clone showed up just a few times. The rearrangement uses TRBV18 and TRBJ1-5; D might be TRBD1 (5 bases). Trimming cost V 6 bases and J 4 bases, with 13 bases left between them. There are 14 residues in the CDR3. Per germline, CDR1 KGHSH and CDR2 LQKENI. CDR3 coding DNA: TGTGCCAGCTCCGACAGTTCTGATAATCAGCCCCAGCATTTT. As protein: CASSDSSDNQPQHF.

With regard to this clone: Other DNA variants within this sample encode the same CDR3. The rearrangement uses TRBV5-6 and TRBJ2-7; 8 positions match TRBD1. Trimming cost V 3 bases and J 5 bases; bases outside gene matches: 4. From germline, CDR1 is SGHDT and CDR2 YYEEEE. The CDR3 has 13 residues. CDR3 sequence reads: CASSSIQGDEQYF. The CDR3 coding sequence is TGTGCCAGCAGCTCAATACAGGGGGACGAGCAGTACTTC.

The chain uses TRBV7-9 and TRBJ1-4; D remains ambiguous. Trimming took off 2 bases at V and 0 bases at J, with 4 bases between the two ends. The CDR3 has 14 residues. Germline V gene sequence: CDR1 SEHNR, CDR2 FQNEAQ (reference sequence). The CDR3: CASSLQSTNEKLFF. In DNA, the CDR3 is TGTGCCAGCAGCTTACAGTCAACTAATGAAAAACTGTTTTTT.